Given below is one TCR beta chain in context. V lost 0 bases and J lost 3, with 8 bases in between. This CDR3 contains 14 residues. Germline V gene sequence: CDR1 WNHNN, CDR2 SYGVQD (reference sequence). The data were produced by immunoSEQ multiplex PCR, yet TCRdb's version contains in-frame clones alone and is incomplete. The sample consists of roughly 100,000 clones, 85% of them appearing once. This record belongs to a study of cytomegalovirus exposure and HLA in healthy donors. The chain carries TRBV10-1 and TRBJ2-5; D is possibly TRBD1 (6 bases). Material: PBMCs. The receptor was isolated from a man aged 18 to 35 in good health and CMV-seropositive. In DNA form, the CDR3 reads TGCGCCAGCAGTGAGTCCAGGGGTAAAGAGACCCAGTACTTC. Residues: CASSESRGKETQYF.